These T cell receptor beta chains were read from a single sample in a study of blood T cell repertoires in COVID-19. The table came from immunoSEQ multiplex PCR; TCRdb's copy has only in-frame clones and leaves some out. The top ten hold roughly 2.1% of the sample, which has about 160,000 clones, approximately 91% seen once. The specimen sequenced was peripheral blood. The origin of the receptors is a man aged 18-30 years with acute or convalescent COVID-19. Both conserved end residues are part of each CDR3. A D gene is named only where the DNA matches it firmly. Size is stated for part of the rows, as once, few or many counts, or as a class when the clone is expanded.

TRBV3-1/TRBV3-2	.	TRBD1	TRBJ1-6	TGTGCCAGCAGCCTTGGACAGGGGAGCTCACCCCTCCACTTT	CASSLGQGSSPLHF
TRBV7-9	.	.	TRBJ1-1	TGTGCCAGCAGCTTAGGCGCCACAGGAGCTGAAGCTTTCTTT	CASSLGATGAEAFF
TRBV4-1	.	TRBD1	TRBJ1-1	TGCGCCAGCAGCCAAGCGCAGGGACAGGGCCTGCGGGGGGCTTTCTTT	CASSQAQGQGLRGAFF
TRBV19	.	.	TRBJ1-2	TGTGCCAGTAGTATGCCAGGGGCTCCCTCGAACTATGGCTACACCTTC	CASSMPGAPSNYGYTF
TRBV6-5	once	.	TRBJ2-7	TGTGCCAGCAGTACTCACGACAGTTCCTACGAGCAGTACTTC	CASSTHDSSYEQYF
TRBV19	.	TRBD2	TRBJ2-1	TGTGCCAGTACCTCGGGACTAGCCTACGGTGAGCAGTTCTTC	CASTSGLAYGEQFF
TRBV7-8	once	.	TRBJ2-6	TGTGCCAGCAGCTTAGAGCGGATCTCTGGGGCCAACGTCCTGACTTTC	CASSLERISGANVLTF
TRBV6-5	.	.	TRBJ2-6	TGTGCCAGCAGTTACCAGGGGAACGGGGCCAACGTCCTGACTTTC	CASSYQGNGANVLTF
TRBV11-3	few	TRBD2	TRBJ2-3	TGTGCCAGCAGCCCAGGGACTAGTTCGGTGACAGATACGCAGTATTTT	CASSPGTSSVTDTQYF
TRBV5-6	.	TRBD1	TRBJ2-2	TGTGCCAGCAGCTTCGACAGGGCCGGGGAGCTGTTTTTT	CASSFDRAGELFF
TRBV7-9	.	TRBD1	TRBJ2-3	TGTGCCAGCAGCCAAGATTGGACAGGGATAGTGACAGATACGCAGTATTTT	CASSQDWTGIVTDTQYF
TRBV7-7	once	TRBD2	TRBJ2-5	TGTGCCAGCAGCCGTCGGCTAGCGGGGCTAGAGACCCAGTACTTC	CASSRRLAGLETQYF
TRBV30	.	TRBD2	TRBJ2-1	TGTGCCTGGAGTGTAACTAGCGAATACAATGAGCAGTTCTTC	CAWSVTSEYNEQFF
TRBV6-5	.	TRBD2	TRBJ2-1	TGTGCCAGCAGTTACTCCCCTGGGAGGGTCCATGAGCAGTTCTTC	CASSYSPGRVHEQFF
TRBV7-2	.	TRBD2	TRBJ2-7	TGTGCCAGCAGCACAAACAAACGAGCGGGAGGAGGCCTATTTTACGAGCAGTACTTC	CASSTNKRAGGGLFYEQYF
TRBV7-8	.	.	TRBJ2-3	TGTGCCAGCACGTACAAGAGGACACTCACAGATACGCAGTATTTT	CASTYKRTLTDTQYF
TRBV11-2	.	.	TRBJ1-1	TGTGCCAGCAGCTCCAGAGAAGCTTTCTTT	CASSSREAFF
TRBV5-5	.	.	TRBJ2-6	TGTGCCAGCAGCTTGGTGCAGGGGCCCTCTGGGGCCAACGTCCTGACTTTC	CASSLVQGPSGANVLTF
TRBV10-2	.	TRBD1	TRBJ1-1	TGCGCCAGCAGTCCCAGGACAGGGGGATGGACTGAAGCTTTCTTT	CASSPRTGGWTEAFF
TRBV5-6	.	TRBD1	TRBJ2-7	TGTGCCAGCAGCTCCGGGACAGGGAAAACCTACGAGCAGTACTTC	CASSSGTGKTYEQYF
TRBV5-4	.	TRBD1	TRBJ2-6	TGTGCCAGCACCCCGGGACAGTACTCTGGGGCCAACGTCCTGACTTTC	CASTPGQYSGANVLTF
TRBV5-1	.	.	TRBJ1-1	TGCGCCAGCACCAAGACAAACTCTCGCACTGAAGCTTTCTTT	CASTKTNSRTEAFF
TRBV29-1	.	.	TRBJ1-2	TGCAGCGTATCCACAACCGGGACACAATATTTTGGCTACACCTTC	CSVSTTGTQYFGYTF
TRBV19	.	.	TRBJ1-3	TGTGCCAGTAGTATAAGAGGCCCCTCTGGAAACACCATATATTTT	CASSIRGPSGNTIYF
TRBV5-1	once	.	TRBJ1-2	TGCGCCAGCAGCTTGGCGGGGAACTATGGCTACACCTTC	CASSLAGNYGYTF
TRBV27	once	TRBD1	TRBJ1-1	TGTGCCAGCAGTATTGCCGGGACAGGGACTGAAGCTTTCTTT	CASSIAGTGTEAFF
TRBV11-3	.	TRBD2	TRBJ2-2	TGTGCCAGCAGCTTCAGGACTAGCGGGAGCGGGGAGCTGTTTTTT	CASSFRTSGSGELFF
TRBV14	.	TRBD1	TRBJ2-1	TGTGCCAGCAGCCGATCACCAGGGACAGGGGGTGGTGAGCAGTTCTTC	CASSRSPGTGGGEQFF
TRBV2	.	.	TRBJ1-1	TGTGCCAGCGTACAGGCGAACACTGAAGCTTTCTTT	CASVQANTEAFF
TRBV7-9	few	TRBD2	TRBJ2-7	TGTGCCAGCAGCTTACTGGCGGGGGTCACCTACGAGCAGTACTTC	CASSLLAGVTYEQYF
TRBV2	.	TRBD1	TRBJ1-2	TGTGCCAGCAGCCTTAACTCCGGGACAGGGATTGGCTACACCTTC	CASSLNSGTGIGYTF
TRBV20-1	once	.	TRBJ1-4	TGCAGTGCCCACAGGGAGGAAAAACTGTTTTTT	CSAHREEKLFF